A selection of T cell receptor beta chains follows, all from one sample in a study of blood T cell repertoires in COVID-19. The assay was immunoSEQ multiplex PCR, and TCRdb's table has in-frame clones only and misses some. The sample lists around 350,000 clones, approximately 86% occurring once. Input material: peripheral blood. Receptors were obtained from a human donor in a cohort sampled during active COVID-19. Each CDR3 is given with its conserved first and last residue. D genes are given only for firm matches. Expanded clones are given a class, and other clones once, few, many or no size at all.

CDR3nt: TGCGCCAGCAGCTTTAACGCAGGGTTGAACACTGAAGCTTTCTTT
CDR3aa: CASSFNAGLNTEAFF
d_gene: NA
j_gene: TRBJ1-1
v_gene: TRBV5-1
abundance: NA

CDR3nt: TGTGCCAGCTCAGACGACACCCCCCGGACTGAAGCTTTCTTT
CDR3aa: CASSDDTPRTEAFF
d_gene: NA
j_gene: TRBJ1-1
v_gene: TRBV18
abundance: NA

CDR3nt: TGTGCCAGCAGTCTGACAGATAATGAAAAACTGTTTTTT
CDR3aa: CASSLTDNEKLFF
d_gene: NA
j_gene: TRBJ1-4
v_gene: TRBV28
abundance: once

CDR3nt: TGTGCCAGCAGCAAACTAGCGGCGAGAGCAGATACGCAGTATTTT
CDR3aa: CASSKLAARADTQYF
d_gene: TRBD2
j_gene: TRBJ2-3
v_gene: TRBV2
abundance: NA

CDR3nt: TGTGCCAGCAGTTTTACAGGGTGGGGCTACACCTTC
CDR3aa: CASSFTGWGYTF
d_gene: NA
j_gene: TRBJ1-2
v_gene: TRBV12-3/TRBV12-4
abundance: NA

CDR3nt: TGTGCCAGCAGACCCCCTGGGACAGGGAGGTACGAGCAGTACTTC
CDR3aa: CASRPPGTGRYEQYF
d_gene: TRBD1
j_gene: TRBJ2-7
v_gene: TRBV2
abundance: NA

CDR3nt: TGTGCCAGCAGTACTAGCGGATCCTACGAGCAGTACTTC
CDR3aa: CASSTSGSYEQYF
d_gene: TRBD2
j_gene: TRBJ2-7
v_gene: TRBV6-5
abundance: NA

CDR3nt: TGTGCCAGCAGGCCCCGGACAGAGAACACTGAAGCTTTCTTT
CDR3aa: CASRPRTENTEAFF
d_gene: NA
j_gene: TRBJ1-1
v_gene: TRBV6-5
abundance: NA

CDR3nt: TGCGCCAGCAGCCCCAGACAGGGGGCTAGCCACGAGCAGTACTTC
CDR3aa: CASSPRQGASHEQYF
d_gene: TRBD1
j_gene: TRBJ2-7
v_gene: TRBV5-1
abundance: NA

CDR3nt: TGTGCCAGCAGCCGGACAGGTGGTGAGAACGAGCAGTACTTC
CDR3aa: CASSRTGGENEQYF
d_gene: TRBD1
j_gene: TRBJ2-7
v_gene: TRBV11-2
abundance: NA

CDR3nt: TGTGCCAGCAGCCAAGCTCTAGCGGGGGTCTACGAGCAGTACTTC
CDR3aa: CASSQALAGVYEQYF
d_gene: TRBD2
j_gene: TRBJ2-7
v_gene: TRBV3-1/TRBV3-2
abundance: NA

CDR3nt: TGTGCCAGCAGCTTAGAGCCCCCTGAGCAGTACTTC
CDR3aa: CASSLEPPEQYF
d_gene: NA
j_gene: TRBJ2-7
v_gene: TRBV7-2
abundance: medium-sized

CDR3nt: TGCACCAGCAGCCTGATAGAAGGAATCGGAGGGAGGGCCTGGAGTAGACGGCAGTACTTC
CDR3aa: CTSSLIEGIGGRAWSRRQYF
d_gene: NA
j_gene: TRBJ2-7
v_gene: TRBV1
abundance: NA

CDR3nt: TGTGCCTGGAGTGTCGGGTCGTACAGGCACACAGATACGCAGTATTTT
CDR3aa: CAWSVGSYRHTDTQYF
d_gene: NA
j_gene: TRBJ2-3
v_gene: TRBV30
abundance: NA

CDR3nt: TGTGCCAGCAGCTTAGGGCCCACGGGACAGGGGCCTTATGGCTACACCTTC
CDR3aa: CASSLGPTGQGPYGYTF
d_gene: TRBD1
j_gene: TRBJ1-2
v_gene: TRBV7-2
abundance: NA

CDR3nt: TGTGCCAGCATACGGGTTCTGAACACTGAAGCTTTCTTT
CDR3aa: CASIRVLNTEAFF
d_gene: NA
j_gene: TRBJ1-1
v_gene: TRBV7-8
abundance: NA

CDR3nt: TGTGCCAGCAGACCCGGGACAGCGGAAAATTCACCCCTCCACTTT
CDR3aa: CASRPGTAENSPLHF
d_gene: TRBD1
j_gene: TRBJ1-6
v_gene: TRBV6-6
abundance: NA

CDR3nt: TGCGCCAGCAGCCTAGGACAGTACTACGAGCAGTACTTC
CDR3aa: CASSLGQYYEQYF
d_gene: NA
j_gene: TRBJ2-7
v_gene: TRBV5-1
abundance: NA

CDR3nt: TGTGCCAGCAACCAGATTTACACAGATACGCAGTATTTT
CDR3aa: CASNQIYTDTQYF
d_gene: NA
j_gene: TRBJ2-3
v_gene: TRBV6-5
abundance: NA

CDR3nt: TGTGCCTGGACCCGGGGGGGCTACGAGCAGTACTTC
CDR3aa: CAWTRGGYEQYF
d_gene: TRBD2
j_gene: TRBJ2-7
v_gene: TRBV30
abundance: once

CDR3nt: TGTGCCAGCAGCTCCACCCCGGGACAGGGGCCTGCTGGCTACACCTTC
CDR3aa: CASSSTPGQGPAGYTF
d_gene: TRBD1
j_gene: TRBJ1-2
v_gene: TRBV5-6
abundance: once

CDR3nt: TGTGCCTGGAATGCGGGGACTGGGATTTCACCCCTCCACTTT
CDR3aa: CAWNAGTGISPLHF
d_gene: NA
j_gene: TRBJ1-6
v_gene: TRBV30
abundance: few

CDR3nt: TGTGCCAGCAGACAGGGGGCTTTGAGTCAGCCCCAGCATTTT
CDR3aa: CASRQGALSQPQHF
d_gene: TRBD1
j_gene: TRBJ1-5
v_gene: TRBV6-5
abundance: NA

CDR3nt: TGTGCCAGCAGCCGAGACAGGTACGAGCAGTACTTC
CDR3aa: CASSRDRYEQYF
d_gene: NA
j_gene: TRBJ2-7
v_gene: TRBV7-2
abundance: once

CDR3nt: TGTGCCAGCAGCCCTGGGACAGTCTATGGCTACACCTTC
CDR3aa: CASSPGTVYGYTF
d_gene: TRBD1
j_gene: TRBJ1-2
v_gene: TRBV7-2
abundance: NA

CDR3nt: TGCGCCAGCAGCTTAGGGACAGGTGCCTTTGAGCAGTACTTC
CDR3aa: CASSLGTGAFEQYF
d_gene: TRBD1
j_gene: TRBJ2-7
v_gene: TRBV5-1
abundance: NA

CDR3nt: TGTGCCAGCAGTGACGCGGAACTAGCGGGAGTTTATAATGAGCAGTTCTTC
CDR3aa: CASSDAELAGVYNEQFF
d_gene: TRBD2
j_gene: TRBJ2-1
v_gene: TRBV28
abundance: once

CDR3nt: TGTGCCAGCAGGGGAGGGATTAGTGCGCGGACCCGAAGAGGGAATGAGCAGTTCTTC
CDR3aa: CASRGGISARTRRGNEQFF
d_gene: TRBD2
j_gene: TRBJ2-1
v_gene: TRBV7-9
abundance: NA

CDR3nt: TGTGCCAGCAGCTTAGTGGCTAGCGGGGCCACAGATACGCAGTATTTT
CDR3aa: CASSLVASGATDTQYF
d_gene: TRBD2
j_gene: TRBJ2-3
v_gene: TRBV11-2
abundance: NA

CDR3nt: TGTGCCAGCAGCTTAGGGGGGCCTGGGTTTGAGCAGTTCTTC
CDR3aa: CASSLGGPGFEQFF
d_gene: NA
j_gene: TRBJ2-1
v_gene: TRBV11-2
abundance: NA

CDR3nt: TGTGCCAGCACCCCACTAGGATCCTACGAGCAGTACTTC
CDR3aa: CASTPLGSYEQYF
d_gene: NA
j_gene: TRBJ2-7
v_gene: TRBV3-1/TRBV3-2
abundance: NA

CDR3nt: TGCGCCAGCAGCTTGGGGACTAGCTTCGGGGAGCTGTTTTTT
CDR3aa: CASSLGTSFGELFF
d_gene: TRBD2
j_gene: TRBJ2-2
v_gene: TRBV5-1
abundance: NA

CDR3nt: TGTGCCAGCAGCCAAGTAGGAGGGACGGATTCACCCCTCCACTTT
CDR3aa: CASSQVGGTDSPLHF
d_gene: NA
j_gene: TRBJ1-6
v_gene: TRBV3-1/TRBV3-2
abundance: NA

CDR3nt: TGTGCCAGCAGCCCGCGGACAGGGGAAGAGACCCAGTACTTC
CDR3aa: CASSPRTGEETQYF
d_gene: TRBD1
j_gene: TRBJ2-5
v_gene: TRBV3-1/TRBV3-2
abundance: NA

CDR3nt: TGTGCCACAAAGCCCGGGACAGGGAAAACTGAAGCTTTCTTT
CDR3aa: CATKPGTGKTEAFF
d_gene: TRBD1
j_gene: TRBJ1-1
v_gene: TRBV28
abundance: NA

CDR3nt: TGTGCCAGCAGACCCCAGGGGGCTGGCGGCAATCAGCCCCAGCATTTT
CDR3aa: CASRPQGAGGNQPQHF
d_gene: TRBD1
j_gene: TRBJ1-5
v_gene: TRBV27
abundance: NA

CDR3nt: TGTGCCAGCAGGGGACTAGACAATCCCTACGAGCAGTACTTC
CDR3aa: CASRGLDNPYEQYF
d_gene: TRBD2
j_gene: TRBJ2-7
v_gene: TRBV6-5
abundance: NA

CDR3nt: TGCAGTGCTATCCGGAACACTGAAGCTTTCTTT
CDR3aa: CSAIRNTEAFF
d_gene: NA
j_gene: TRBJ1-1
v_gene: TRBV20-1
abundance: NA

CDR3nt: TGCGCCAGCAGCTTCACAGGGCCCGGTGAAAAACTGTTTTTT
CDR3aa: CASSFTGPGEKLFF
d_gene: NA
j_gene: TRBJ1-4
v_gene: TRBV5-1
abundance: NA

CDR3nt: TGTGCCAGCAGTTACGGTAACAGGGCGGCCAATGAGCAGTTCTTC
CDR3aa: CASSYGNRAANEQFF
d_gene: NA
j_gene: TRBJ2-1
v_gene: TRBV6-5
abundance: NA

CDR3nt: TGTGCCAGCAGCTTAGGTGGCGGAACCTACAATGAGCAGTTCTTC
CDR3aa: CASSLGGGTYNEQFF
d_gene: NA
j_gene: TRBJ2-1
v_gene: TRBV7-2
abundance: NA

CDR3nt: TGCGCCAGCAGTGAGATGGGGCGAGAGCAGTACTTC
CDR3aa: CASSEMGREQYF
d_gene: NA
j_gene: TRBJ2-7
v_gene: TRBV10-2
abundance: NA

CDR3nt: TGTGCTAGCAGCCCCGGGACAGGGGGCTTTAGGTCAGAGACCCAGTACTTC
CDR3aa: CASSPGTGGFRSETQYF
d_gene: TRBD1
j_gene: TRBJ2-5
v_gene: TRBV7-7
abundance: NA

CDR3nt: TGTGCCAGCAGCTTAGGGGGGACAGCAGAAGCTTTCTTT
CDR3aa: CASSLGGTAEAFF
d_gene: TRBD1
j_gene: TRBJ1-1
v_gene: TRBV7-9
abundance: NA

CDR3nt: TGTGCCAGCAGCGCCGGGACTGCGACCTACGAGCAGTACTTC
CDR3aa: CASSAGTATYEQYF
d_gene: NA
j_gene: TRBJ2-7
v_gene: TRBV9
abundance: NA

CDR3nt: TGTGCCAGCAGTTTATTCCAGGGGGCCTACGAGCAGTACTTC
CDR3aa: CASSLFQGAYEQYF
d_gene: TRBD1
j_gene: TRBJ2-7
v_gene: TRBV28
abundance: NA

CDR3nt: TGTGCCAGCAGCTTAGCGCTCGAGGGTAACACTGAAGCTTTCTTT
CDR3aa: CASSLALEGNTEAFF
d_gene: NA
j_gene: TRBJ1-1
v_gene: TRBV7-2
abundance: NA

CDR3nt: TGTGCCAGCAGTTTTCCTAAGCAAGCTAGCGGGGGATCCTACGAGCAGTACTTC
CDR3aa: CASSFPKQASGGSYEQYF
d_gene: TRBD2
j_gene: TRBJ2-7
v_gene: TRBV27
abundance: NA

CDR3nt: TGTGCCAGCAGCTTAGGAGGCCAAGAGACCCAGTACTTC
CDR3aa: CASSLGGQETQYF
d_gene: NA
j_gene: TRBJ2-5
v_gene: TRBV2
abundance: once

CDR3nt: TGTGCCAGGGGACAGAGCTCTGGAAACACCATATATTTT
CDR3aa: CARGQSSGNTIYF
d_gene: TRBD1
j_gene: TRBJ1-3
v_gene: TRBV2
abundance: few

CDR3nt: TGCAGTGTCCAGGATATAGATACGCAGTATTTT
CDR3aa: CSVQDIDTQYF
d_gene: NA
j_gene: TRBJ2-3
v_gene: TRBV20-1
abundance: NA

CDR3nt: TGTGTCAGCAGCCGGCCAGTGACAAATATCAACACTGAAGCTTTCTTT
CDR3aa: CVSSRPVTNINTEAFF
d_gene: NA
j_gene: TRBJ1-1
v_gene: TRBV7-9
abundance: NA